This T cell receptor (beta chain) is from a study of T cell clonotyping in hematopoietic cell transplantation. Germline V CDR1 and CDR2: SGHTS, YDEGEE. Trimming pared 0 bases from V and 5 bases from J, leaving 17 bases between. The CDR3 totals 16 residues. Assay used: immunoSEQ multiplex PCR; TCRdb lists only in-frame clones, some missing. The sample has about 70,000 clones, around 94% seen once. Study-wide results and caveats: Broader posttransplant TCR repertoire diversity was predicted by graft donor and pretransplant recipient Inverse Simpson Index values. Pathologically expanded recipient clonotypes increased progressively from day 30 to day 180 as diversity fell. Few recipient clonotypes overlapped donors; over 95% were de novo at given depth. Cells were unsorted, so CD4 and CD8 contributions were not separated.

Of note for this clone: Its antigen is unidentified.

The TCR was taken from a man in his fifties or sixties in good health. Some clones in this sample may be carry-over from other donors' samples. The sample consisted of peripheral blood mononuclear cells. The chain uses TRBV5-8 and TRBJ1-2; D not resolved. CDR3: CASSLEYNRPLYGYTF. In DNA form, the CDR3 reads TGTGCCAGCAGCTTGGAGTATAACCGCCCGCTGTATGGCTACACCTTC.